This passage covers 22 T cell receptor beta chains from one sample sequenced in a study of T cells after yellow fever vaccination. TCRdb redid the calling of the 5' RACE reads with MiXCR, one entry per CDR3 protein. The sample consists of a few hundred thousand distinct CDR3 sequences, around 6.5% of them appearing once. This material consisted of PBMCs, taken 5 days after the yellow fever booster vaccination. Receptor source: a young man who received the YFV17D yellow fever vaccine.

This clonotype was counted only a few times. CDR3 in DNA: TGTGCCACCCTCGGGGCTAGCGGGAGGAATGAGCAGTTCTTC. Its protein product is CATLGASGRNEQFF. This sequence joins TRBV6-1 and TRBJ2-1, with TRBD2 matching 11 bases. Trimming cost V 10 bases and J 7 bases; bases outside gene matches: 9. This CDR3 contains 14 residues. Germline CDR1 reads MNHNS; CDR2 reads SASEGT.

This clonotype occurred a few times. The chain employs TRBV10-3 and TRBJ1-2, with a weak D call TRBD1 (6 bases). Trimming took off 4 bases at V and 1 base at J, with 16 bases between the two ends. The CDR3 extends over 16 amino acids. Per the germline V gene, CDR1 is ENHRY and CDR2 is SYGVKD. The CDR3 loop is CAISAGGGGVNYGYTF. CDR3 nucleotides: TGTGCCATCAGTGCTGGAGGGGGTGGTGTTAACTATGGCTACACCTTC.

This clonotype has just a few counts. The V call is TRBV20-1, the J call TRBJ1-2; 7 nucleotides line up with TRBD1. In germline, CDR1 is DFQATT, CDR2 SNEGSKA (reference sequence). V trimming: 6 bases; J trimming: 3 bases; junction bases outside the gene matches: 13. The CDR3 spans 15 residues. The CDR3 sequence: CSATNRDRSHYGYTF. In DNA form, the CDR3 reads TGCAGTGCAACCAATAGGGACAGATCGCACTATGGCTACACCTTC.

CDR3 residues: CAFSLTRTSGTYYNEQFF. The CDR3 DNA reads as TGTGCCTTCAGTCTAACACGGACTAGCGGAACTTACTACAATGAGCAGTTCTTC. The rearrangement links TRBV3-1 to TRBJ2-1; 10 positions agree with TRBD2. CDR3 length equals 18 residues. Germline lookup yields CDR1 LGHDT and CDR2 YNNKEL (reference sequence). J was trimmed by 3 bases and V by 11 bases; bases with no gene match: 19.

This clonotype came up a few times. This chain connects TRBV10-2 to TRBJ2-7; 7 nucleotides align to TRBD1. CDR3 size: 14 residues. V lost 7 bases and J lost 2; bases outside the gene matches: 8. The germline V gene has CDR1 WSHSY and CDR2 SAAADI. Here the CDR3 DNA reads TGCGCCAGCACCCGTAGGGACAGCGCCTACGAGCAGTACTTC. Translated, it gives CASTRRDSAYEQYF.

This clonotype was observed a few times. This chain connects TRBV7-9 to TRBJ2-1; 10 nucleotides align to TRBD1. Trimming removed 5 bases from V and 8 bases from J; junction bases left unmatched: 6. The length of the CDR3 is 14 residues. Per germline, CDR1 SEHNR and CDR2 FQNEAQ (reference sequence). CDR3 amino acids: CASSADRGLDEQFF. The CDR3 bases are TGTGCCAGCAGCGCGGACAGGGGGTTGGATGAGCAGTTCTTC.

This clonotype was observed many times. The V and J genes are TRBV5-4 and TRBJ2-5, with TRBD2 matching 7 bases. CDR1 and CDR2 from the germline V gene are SGHNT and YYREEE (reference sequence). The CDR3 has 12 residues. The ends lost 3 bases at V and 4 bases at J; junction bases unmatched: 0. The CDR3: CASSWGGETQYF. The DNA for the CDR3 is TGTGCCAGCAGCTGGGGGGGAGAGACCCAGTACTTC.

This clonotype was seen repeatedly, ten times or more. The chain links TRBV29-1 to TRBJ2-1; the D gene is possibly TRBD2 (6 bases). CDR1 is SQVTM and CDR2 is ANQGSEA in the germline V gene. The CDR3 has 16 amino acids. Trimming removed 2 bases at V and 0 bases at J, with 14 bases between. Written as DNA, the CDR3 is TGCAGCGTTGAATATCCTCTAGCGAACTCCTACAATGAGCAGTTCTTC. Translated, it gives CSVEYPLANSYNEQFF.

The V gene is TRBV2, the J gene TRBJ2-5; D uncertain. Trimming removed 7 bases from V and 1 base from J, with 4 bases in between. The length of the CDR3 is 11 residues. CDR1 is SNHLY, CDR2 FYNNEI, per germline. The CDR3 DNA reads TGTGCCAGCACGGCCCAAGAGACCCAGTACTTC. Translating it yields CASTAQETQYF.

The CDR3 region is CSVLTSGFTQYF. The CDR3 nucleotides are TGCAGCGTATTGACTAGCGGGTTTACGCAGTATTTT. V gene TRBV29-1 combines with J gene TRBJ2-3; 10 nucleotides match TRBD2. Trimming at V came to 6 bases and at J to 8 bases, leaving 5 bases not matched to a gene. The CDR3 runs to 12 residues. The germline V gene encodes CDR1 SQVTM and CDR2 ANQGSEA.

This sequence joins TRBV5-5 and TRBJ1-5; 11 bases fit TRBD1. V gave up 3 bases and J gave up 6 bases; unmatched junction bases: 2. CDR1 is SGHKS, CDR2 YYEKEE, per germline (reference sequence). This CDR3 has 14 amino acids. Here the CDR3 reads CASSWTGGGQPQHF. CDR3 bases: TGTGCCAGCAGCTGGACAGGGGGCGGTCAGCCCCAGCATTTT.

J is TRBJ2-1 and V is TRBV19; TRBD1 agrees at 10 bases. The CDR3 runs 15 residues. The V and J ends lost 5 bases and 10 bases, in that order; junction bases with no gene match: 11. Germline-derived CDR1 and CDR2 are LNHDA and SQIVND (reference sequence). As DNA, the CDR3 is TGTGCCAGTAGTGGCTCCCCGGGACAGGGGAAGGAGCAGTTCTTC. This sequence encodes CASSGSPGQGKEQFF. Together with reference TRBV19 and TRBJ2-1, the CDR3 gives the full variable domain: DGGITQSPKYLFRKEGQNVTLSCEQNLNHDAMYWYRQDPGQGLRLIYYSQIVNDFQKGDIAEGYSVSREKKESFPLTVTSAQKNPTAFYLCASSGSPGQGKEQFFGPGTRLTVL.

This clonotype was counted only a few times. This chain links TRBV4-2 with TRBJ2-2; 10 bases are shared with TRBD2. This CDR3 has 17 residues. Germline CDR1 is LGHNA and CDR2 is YNFKEQ. J was trimmed by 6 bases and V by 0 bases; bases with no gene match: 7. Written as DNA, the CDR3 is TGTGCCAGCAGCCAAGAAGGGCTAGCGGGAGTTTCCGGGGAGCTGTTTTTT. Amino acids: CASSQEGLAGVSGELFF.

In its sample, this clonotype was seen a few times. V is TRBV19 and J is TRBJ1-1, with D uncertain. The CDR3 is 15 amino acids. The germline V and J ends were trimmed by 3 bases and 2 bases, with 13 bases remaining between them. The V gene's germline CDR1 is LNHDA and CDR2 SQIVND (reference sequence). The CDR3 sequence: CASSIKRNSNTEAFF. CDR3 sequence (DNA): TGTGCCAGTAGTATTAAACGGAATTCAAACACTGAAGCTTTCTTT.

This clonotype was detected only a few times. This rearrangement joins TRBV5-1 to TRBJ2-2; 7 nucleotides line up with TRBD1. CDR1 and CDR2 from the germline V gene are SGHRS and YFSETQ. The V gene end was trimmed by 4 bases and the J gene end by 4 bases; junction bases not matched to a gene: 4. This CDR3 spans 14 amino acids. The CDR3 nucleotides read TGCGCCAGCAGCCAAGGACAGGTCACCGGGGAGCTGTTTTTT. This encodes CASSQGQVTGELFF.

This clonotype was found a few times. CDR3 coding DNA: TGTGCCAGCAGCTTGGCCAGGGGGCAGTTCTTC. Protein: CASSLARGQFF. This chain connects TRBV5-6 to TRBJ2-1, with D maybe TRBD1 (6 bases). This CDR3 comprises 11 residues. In germline, CDR1 is SGHDT, CDR2 YYEEEE. The V end was cut by 0 bases, the J end by 12 bases, with 7 bases between.

This clonotype was detected many times. This chain joins TRBV7-2 and TRBJ2-3; TRBD2 is a possible D gene (5 bases). Germline V lookup: CDR1 SGHTA, CDR2 FQGNSA. The CDR3 sequence is 14 residues long. With 5 bases removed from V and 5 bases from J, the gap between germline ends came to 14 bases. The CDR3 loop is CASSPRLARDTQYF. CDR3 nucleotides: TGTGCCAGCAGCCCCCGGCTAGCAAGAGATACGCAGTATTTT.

V gene TRBV7-2 combines with J gene TRBJ2-7; D remains unclear. The CDR3 spans 13 residues. The V gene lost 5 bases and the J gene lost 5 bases, with 13 bases spanning the gap. Germline lookup yields CDR1 SGHTA and CDR2 FQGNSA. CDR3 protein: CASSARPPHEQYF. The DNA of the CDR3 is TGTGCCAGCAGCGCCAGGCCCCCCCACGAGCAGTACTTC.

The chain joins TRBV20-1 to TRBJ2-3; a weak D match, TRBD1 (6 bases). Trimming shortened V by 4 bases and J by 2 bases, and 13 bases separated the two germline ends. Germline CDR1 reads DFQATT; CDR2 reads SNEGSKA (reference sequence). The CDR3 has 14 amino acids. The DNA for the CDR3 is TGCAGTGCTAACCGCGGACAGAACACAGATACGCAGTATTTT. This gives the protein CSANRGQNTDTQYF.

This clonotype was seen repeatedly, ten times or more. CDR3 region: CASSFGATVNTEAFF. The DNA of the CDR3 is TGTGCCAGCAGTTTTGGAGCGACAGTGAACACTGAAGCTTTCTTT. The rearrangement uses TRBV7-9 and TRBJ1-1; weak D call: TRBD1 (5 bases). The V and J ends lost 6 bases and 0 bases respectively, with 14 bases between them. The CDR3 totals 15 residues. The V gene's germline CDR1 is SEHNR and CDR2 FQNEAQ (reference sequence).

The chain recombines TRBV28 with TRBJ1-2; D is ambiguous. Trimming removed 6 bases at V and 5 bases at J, with 13 bases between. Germline-derived CDR1 and CDR2 are MDHEN and SYDVKM. The CDR3 spans 13 residues. The CDR3: CASRHDLPYGYTF. CDR3 nucleotide sequence: TGTGCCAGCAGACATGACTTACCGTATGGCTACACCTTC.

The rearrangement joins TRBV6-2 or TRBV6-3 to TRBJ2-1; 9 positions agree with TRBD2. With 2 bases clipped from V and 14 bases from J, the junction kept 7 bases outside the gene matches. The CDR3 covers 13 residues. In germline, CDR1 is MNHEY, CDR2 SVGEGT. The CDR3 bases are TGTGCCAGCAGTTACGGCGCGGGAGGGCCGGAGTTCTTC. It codes for CASSYGAGGPEFF.